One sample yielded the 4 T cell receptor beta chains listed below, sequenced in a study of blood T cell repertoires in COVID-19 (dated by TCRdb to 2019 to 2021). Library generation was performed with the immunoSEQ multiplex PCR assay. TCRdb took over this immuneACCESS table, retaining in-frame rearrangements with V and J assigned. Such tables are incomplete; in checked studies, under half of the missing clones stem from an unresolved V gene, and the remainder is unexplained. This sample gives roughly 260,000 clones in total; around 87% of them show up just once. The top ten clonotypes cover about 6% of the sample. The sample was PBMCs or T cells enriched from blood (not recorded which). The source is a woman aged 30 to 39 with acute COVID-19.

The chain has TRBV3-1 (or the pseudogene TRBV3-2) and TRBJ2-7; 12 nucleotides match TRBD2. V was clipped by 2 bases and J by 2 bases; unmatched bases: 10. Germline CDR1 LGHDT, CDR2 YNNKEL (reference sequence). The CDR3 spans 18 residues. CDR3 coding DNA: TGTGCCAGCAGCCAACCTACTTCTAGCGGGGGGGCCGCCTACGAGCAGTACTTC. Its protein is CASSQPTSSGGAAYEQYF.

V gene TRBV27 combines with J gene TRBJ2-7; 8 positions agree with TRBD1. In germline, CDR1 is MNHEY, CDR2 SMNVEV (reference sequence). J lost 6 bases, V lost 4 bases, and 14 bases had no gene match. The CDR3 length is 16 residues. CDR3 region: CASSSITGTGSLEQYF. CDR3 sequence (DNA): TGTGCCAGCAGTTCAATAACCGGGACAGGATCCCTCGAGCAGTACTTC.

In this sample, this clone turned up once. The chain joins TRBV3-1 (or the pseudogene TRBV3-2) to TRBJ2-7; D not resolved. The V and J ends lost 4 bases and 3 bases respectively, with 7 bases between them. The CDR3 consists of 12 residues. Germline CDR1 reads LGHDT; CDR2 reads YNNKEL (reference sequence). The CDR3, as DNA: TGTGCCAGCAGCCCTATCCTCTACGAGCAGTACTTC. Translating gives CASSPILYEQYF.

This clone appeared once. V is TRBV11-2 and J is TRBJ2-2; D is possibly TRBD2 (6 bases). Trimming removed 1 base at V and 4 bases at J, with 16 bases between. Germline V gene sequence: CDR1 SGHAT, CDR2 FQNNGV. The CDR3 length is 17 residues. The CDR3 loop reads CASSLVPGDFLTGELFF. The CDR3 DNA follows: TGTGCCAGCAGCTTAGTGCCCGGGGACTTCCTCACCGGGGAGCTGTTTTTT.